This T cell receptor beta chain was observed in a study of T cell repertoires in cytomegalovirus infection. Study overall: CMV epitopes used comprised recently identified HLA-C-restricted ones and well-studied HLA-B-restricted ones. From public TCR beta signatures came an indication of both CMV infection and matching HLA type.

This clonotype was seen only a few times. Its cognate antigen is unknown. TCRdb re-called the reads with MiXCR, one entry per CDR3 protein. The repertoire holds roughly 800,000 distinct CDR3 sequences, with almost 30% as singletons. V was pared by 2 bases and J by 10 bases, with 18 bases of the junction left unmatched. The CDR3 is 19 amino acids. Germline lookup yields CDR1 LGHNA and CDR2 YSLEER. The source was cultured CD8+ T cells from PBMCs, collected from culture after CMV antigen stimulation. This TCR was recovered from a human donor in good health (CMV status not recorded). Some clones in this sample may be carry-over from other donors' samples. The chain links TRBV4-3 to TRBJ2-1; 12 bases align to TRBD2. The CDR3 coding sequence is TGCGCCAGCAGCCAAACGGGACTAGCGGGTCGGCACAATGAGCTGGAGCAGTTCTTC. Amino acid sequence: CASSQTGLAGRHNELEQFF.